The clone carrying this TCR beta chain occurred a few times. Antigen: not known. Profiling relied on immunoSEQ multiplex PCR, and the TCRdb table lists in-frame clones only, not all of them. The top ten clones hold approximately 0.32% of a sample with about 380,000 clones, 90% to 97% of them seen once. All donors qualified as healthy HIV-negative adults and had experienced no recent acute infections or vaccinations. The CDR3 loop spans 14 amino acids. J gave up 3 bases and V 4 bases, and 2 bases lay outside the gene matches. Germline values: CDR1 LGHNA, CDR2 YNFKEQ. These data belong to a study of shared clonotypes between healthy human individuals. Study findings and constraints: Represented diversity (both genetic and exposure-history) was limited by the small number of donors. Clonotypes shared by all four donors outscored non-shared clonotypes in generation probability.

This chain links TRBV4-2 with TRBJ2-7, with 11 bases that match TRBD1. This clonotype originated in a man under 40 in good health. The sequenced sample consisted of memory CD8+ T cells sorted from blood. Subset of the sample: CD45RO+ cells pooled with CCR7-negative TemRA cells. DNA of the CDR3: TGTGCCAGCAGCCCGGACAGGGGGCGCTACGAGCAGTACTTC. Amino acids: CASSPDRGRYEQYF.